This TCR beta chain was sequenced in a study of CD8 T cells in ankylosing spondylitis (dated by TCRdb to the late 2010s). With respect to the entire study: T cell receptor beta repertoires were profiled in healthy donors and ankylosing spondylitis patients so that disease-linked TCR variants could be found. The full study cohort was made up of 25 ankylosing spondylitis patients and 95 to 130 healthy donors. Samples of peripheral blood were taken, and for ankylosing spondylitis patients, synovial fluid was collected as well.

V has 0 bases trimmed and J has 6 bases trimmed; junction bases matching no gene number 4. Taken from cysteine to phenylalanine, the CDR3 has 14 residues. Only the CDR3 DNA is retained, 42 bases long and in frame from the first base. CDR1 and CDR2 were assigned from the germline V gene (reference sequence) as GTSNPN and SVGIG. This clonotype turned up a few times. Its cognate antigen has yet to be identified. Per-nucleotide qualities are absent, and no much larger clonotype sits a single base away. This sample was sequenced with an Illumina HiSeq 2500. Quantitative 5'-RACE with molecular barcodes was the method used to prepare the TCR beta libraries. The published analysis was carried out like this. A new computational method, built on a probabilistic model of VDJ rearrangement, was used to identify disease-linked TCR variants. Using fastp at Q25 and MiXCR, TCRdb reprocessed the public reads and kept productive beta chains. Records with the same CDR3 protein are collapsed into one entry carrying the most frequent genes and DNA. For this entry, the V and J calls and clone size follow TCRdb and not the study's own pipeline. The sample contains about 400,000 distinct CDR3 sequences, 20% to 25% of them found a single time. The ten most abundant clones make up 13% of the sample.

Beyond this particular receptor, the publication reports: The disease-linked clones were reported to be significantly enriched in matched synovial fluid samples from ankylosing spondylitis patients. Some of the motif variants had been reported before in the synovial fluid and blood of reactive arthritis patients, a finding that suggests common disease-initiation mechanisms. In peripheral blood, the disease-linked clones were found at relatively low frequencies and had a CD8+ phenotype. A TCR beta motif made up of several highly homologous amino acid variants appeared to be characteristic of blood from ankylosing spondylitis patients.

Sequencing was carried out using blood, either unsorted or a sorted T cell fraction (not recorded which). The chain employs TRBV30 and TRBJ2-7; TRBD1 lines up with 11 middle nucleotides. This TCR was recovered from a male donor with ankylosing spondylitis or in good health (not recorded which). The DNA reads TGTGCCTGGAGTGTAGGGACAGGGGGTACCGAGCAGTACTTC. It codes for CAWSVGTGGTEQYF.